The clone carrying this T cell receptor beta chain was seen repeatedly, ten times or more. The sample belongs to a study of T cells after yellow fever vaccination. TCRdb itself ran the 5' RACE reads through MiXCR, one entry per CDR3 protein. Of about 220,000 distinct CDR3 sequences in the sample, 6.7% were seen once. The specimen comprised CD4+ T cells sorted from PBMCs, sampled on the day of the yellow fever booster vaccination. The source is a man between 25 and 39 years old who received the YFV17D yellow fever vaccine.

This chain's CDR3 is CASSRWAPSTSGVTDTQYF. The CDR3 DNA follows: TGTGCCAGCAGCCGATGGGCCCCCTCAACTAGCGGGGTCACAGATACGCAGTATTTT. The gene calls are TRBV6-1 and TRBJ2-3, with 10 bases that match TRBD2. The germline gives CDR1 MNHNS, CDR2 SASEGT. Germline trimming cut 6 bases from V and 2 bases from J; bases unmatched to any gene: 17. The CDR3 has 19 amino acids.